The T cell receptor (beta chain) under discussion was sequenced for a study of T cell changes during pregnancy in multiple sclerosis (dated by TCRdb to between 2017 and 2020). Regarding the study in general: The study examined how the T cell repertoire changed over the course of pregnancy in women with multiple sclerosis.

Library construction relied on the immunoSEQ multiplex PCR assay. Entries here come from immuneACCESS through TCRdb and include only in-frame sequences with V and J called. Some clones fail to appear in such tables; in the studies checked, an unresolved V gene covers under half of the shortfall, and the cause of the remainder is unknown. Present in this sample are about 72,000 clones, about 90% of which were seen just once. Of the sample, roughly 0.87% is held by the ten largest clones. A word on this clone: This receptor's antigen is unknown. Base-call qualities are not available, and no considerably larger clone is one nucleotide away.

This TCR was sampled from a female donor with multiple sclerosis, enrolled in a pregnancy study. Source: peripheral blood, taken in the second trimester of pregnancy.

The CDR3 amino acid sequence is: CASSLRETQYF. The DNA sequence is given as TGTGCCAGCAGCTTGAGGGAGACCCAGTACTTC. The V and J genes are TRBV11-2 and TRBJ2-5, with no reliable assignment of the D segment. Cut back by 3 bases and 5 bases, the V and J ends lie 4 bases apart. As encoded in the germline V gene, CDR1 is SGHAT while CDR2 is FQNNGV. Spanning cysteine to phenylalanine, the CDR3 consists of 11 amino acids. Just the 33-base CDR3 DNA is kept, in frame starting at base 1.